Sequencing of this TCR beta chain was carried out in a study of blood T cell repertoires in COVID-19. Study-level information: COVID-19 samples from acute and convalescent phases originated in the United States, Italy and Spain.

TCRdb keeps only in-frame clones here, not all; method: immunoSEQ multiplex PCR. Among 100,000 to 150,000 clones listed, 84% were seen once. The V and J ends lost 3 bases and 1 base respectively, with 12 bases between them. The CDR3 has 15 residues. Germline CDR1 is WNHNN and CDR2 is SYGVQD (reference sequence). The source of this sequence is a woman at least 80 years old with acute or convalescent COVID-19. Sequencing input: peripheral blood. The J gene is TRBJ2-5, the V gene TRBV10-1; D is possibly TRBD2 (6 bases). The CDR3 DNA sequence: TGCGCCAGCAGTGAATTCAAGGGAGGCCAAGAGACCCAGTACTTC. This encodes CASSEFKGGQETQYF.